Included here is one T cell receptor (beta chain) sequence, with context. Its antigen is unknown. The data stem from a study of cytomegalovirus exposure and HLA in healthy donors. Overall study context: Of the donors genotyped, several hundred in all, around 77% fell in the Caucasian-associated ancestry cluster. General study results and limits: Across donors, most TCRs were seen rarely, yet some public ones were widespread. A missense DCLRE1C variant was associated with V- and J-gene trimming of TCR beta chains in a later analysis, and an independent cohort replicated the association.

The germline V gene encodes CDR1 MNHNS and CDR2 SASEGT. This CDR3 has 10 amino acids. V lost 6 bases and J lost 7, with 6 bases in between. The PCR had 60 Vbeta and 13 Jbeta primers. The data were produced by immunoSEQ multiplex PCR, yet TCRdb's version contains in-frame clones alone and is incomplete. Among about 190,000 clones, around 80% were seen once, and the ten largest hold around 1.9%. The receptor comes from a woman between 18 and 29 years old in good health and CMV-seropositive. The chain combines TRBV6-1 with TRBJ2-5, with D possibly TRBD2 on 5 matching bases. Sequencing input: PBMCs. For the CDR3, the DNA is TGTGCCAGCAGGGGAGCGACCCAGTACTTC. Its protein is CASRGATQYF.